This T cell receptor (beta chain) was identified in a study of blood T cell repertoires in COVID-19 (dated by TCRdb to 2020 to 2022). With respect to the entire study: Samples covering the acute and convalescent phases of COVID-19 were provided by collaborators in the United States, Italy and Spain. Where available, HLA class I and class II types were taken from metadata supplied by the sample provider and were not determined by assay-based typing. Samples were obtained from the ongoing ImmuneRACE study (first 160 participants) and from over 1,000 subjects provided by 6 global collaborators. The material from the prospective study consisted of cDNA or gDNA derived from T cells, B-cell-depleted T cells, or PBMCs. Sample metadata almost always included a de-identified subject ID, COVID-19 status, age in years and sex. Deeply sampled blood TCRbeta repertoires from subjects exposed to, actively infected with, or recovered from COVID-19 were included in the dataset. A freely available public database, intended as a resource for researchers studying the immune response to SARS-CoV-2, is where the repertoires were released. Findings and caveats that apply to the study as a whole: The quantity of clinical and demographic metadata differed by source and by participant and was supplied without curation.

Samples from volunteer blood donors who had recovered from COVID-19 were contributed by a second Seattle source. Each collaborating institution followed its own protocols to collect whole blood in K2EDTA tubes. For TCRbeta analysis, collaborator samples were shipped as frozen whole blood, as isolated PBMCs, or as DNA extracted from either sample type. TCRbeta CDR3 regions were amplified from genomic DNA using the immunoSEQ Assay, a bias-controlled multiplex PCR. The study's processing was this. Within the assay, amplification of reference gene primers was used to estimate how many nucleated cells each sample contained. To quantify the absolute abundance of each unique TCRbeta CDR3 rearrangement, sequence reads were collapsed and filtered. Productive Simpson clonality was computed per sample as the square root of Simpson's diversity index over productive rearrangements. Drawn from immuneACCESS, this table holds only the in-frame rearrangements with V and J called that TCRdb kept. Clones are partly lost; checked studies trace under half to an unresolved V gene and leave the rest unexplained. The V and J calls and the clone size are those of that table, but D and trimming were determined from the DNA. This sample has 250,000 or so clones in its table, and roughly 84% of those were observed once. More than 1.5% of the sample lies in the top ten.

Reading the germline V gene gives CDR1 MDHEN and CDR2 SYDVKM. Trimming takes 3 bases from V and 2 bases from J, and the germline ends sit 12 bases apart. The CDR3 has 15 amino acids, counting the end cysteine and phenylalanine. The kept DNA is CDR3 alone, 45 bases in frame from the first base. A remark on this clone: Its antigen remains undetermined. Base qualities are not provided; no much larger clone lies one nucleotide away.

Source material: peripheral blood. The rearrangement joined TRBV28 to TRBJ2-3, with TRBD2 perhaps the D gene, on 6 matching bases. The source is a woman between 35 and 50 years old who had recovered from COVID-19. The sequence in DNA is TGTGCCAGCAGTTTCGTAGGGAGGAACACAGATACGCAGTATTTT. It encodes CASSFVGRNTDTQYF.